Described below is a single T cell receptor (beta chain) sequence and its context. Its cognate antigen is unknown. This sample was taken from a study of T cell repertoires in cytomegalovirus infection. Across the study: Recently identified HLA-C-restricted and well-studied HLA-B-restricted CMV epitopes were used.

The CDR3 has 15 amino acids. Germline CDR1 and CDR2: SGHAT and FQNNGV. V was shortened by 4 bases and J by 3 bases, with 15 bases between the two germline ends. Study findings and constraints: Cumulative public TCR beta family frequency identified CMV carriers with the relevant HLA.

Using its own MiXCR run on the reads, TCRdb lists one record per CDR3 protein. The profile shows 80,000 or so distinct CDR3 sequences, around 40% of them singletons. The V gene is TRBV11-2, the J gene TRBJ2-5, with D uncertain. This material consisted of CD8+ T cells from cultured PBMCs, taken from culture after CMV antigen stimulation. The clonotype originates from a human donor in good health (CMV status not recorded). Some clones in this sample may be carry-over from other donors' samples. The CDR3 loop is CASSSNPERKETQYF. The CDR3 coding sequence is TGTGCCAGCAGCTCCAATCCGGAGAGAAAAGAGACCCAGTACTTC.